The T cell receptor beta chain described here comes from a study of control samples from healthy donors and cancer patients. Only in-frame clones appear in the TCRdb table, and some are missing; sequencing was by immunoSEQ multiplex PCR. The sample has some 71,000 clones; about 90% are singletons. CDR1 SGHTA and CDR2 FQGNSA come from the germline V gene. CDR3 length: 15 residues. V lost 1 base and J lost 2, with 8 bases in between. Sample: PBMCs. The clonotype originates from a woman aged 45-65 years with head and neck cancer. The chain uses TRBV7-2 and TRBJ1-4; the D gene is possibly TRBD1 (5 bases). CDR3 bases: TGTGCCAGCAGCTTAGGCAGGGCCACTAATGAAAAACTGTTTTTT. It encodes CASSLGRATNEKLFF.